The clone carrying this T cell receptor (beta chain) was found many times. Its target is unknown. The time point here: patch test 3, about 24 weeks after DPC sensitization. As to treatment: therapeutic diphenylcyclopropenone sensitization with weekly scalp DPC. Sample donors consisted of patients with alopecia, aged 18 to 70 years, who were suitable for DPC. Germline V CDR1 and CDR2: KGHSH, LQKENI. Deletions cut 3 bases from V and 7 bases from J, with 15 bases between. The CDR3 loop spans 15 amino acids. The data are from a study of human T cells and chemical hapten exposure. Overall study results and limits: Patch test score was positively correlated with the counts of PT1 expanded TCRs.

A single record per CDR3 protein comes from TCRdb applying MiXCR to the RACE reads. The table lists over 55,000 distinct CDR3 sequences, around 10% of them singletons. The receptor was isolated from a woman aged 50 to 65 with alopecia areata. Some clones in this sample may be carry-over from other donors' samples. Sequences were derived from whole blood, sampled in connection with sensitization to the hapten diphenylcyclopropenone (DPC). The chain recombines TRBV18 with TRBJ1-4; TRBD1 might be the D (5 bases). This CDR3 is CASSPLAGSGEKLFF. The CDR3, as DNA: TGTGCCAGCTCACCGTTGGCAGGGTCCGGTGAAAAACTGTTTTTT.